In its sample, the clone carrying this T cell receptor (beta chain) was seen once. Its antigen is unknown. The V and J ends lost 0 bases and 7 bases respectively, with 14 bases between them. The CDR3 extends over 15 amino acids. Germline V CDR1 and CDR2: SGDLS, YYNGEE. The data belong to a study of cytomegalovirus exposure and HLA in healthy donors. Study details: Out of 150 million to 200 million T cells, an earlier analysis found roughly 110 million unique TCR beta sequences in total.

Use of 60 Vbeta and 13 Jbeta primers characterized the PCR. The repertoire was sequenced with immunoSEQ multiplex PCR; TCRdb's copy has only in-frame clones and lacks some. The table includes around 58,000 clones, 65% to 80% detected once. Study-wide findings and caveats: It was fewer than 200 TCR beta chains that were listed as cytomegalovirus-associated. Information on immune exposure was restricted to one variable (CMV serostatus). Common viral pathogens seemed to be connected with several of the most significant clusters, according to a later analysis.

The receptor's source is a middle-aged man in good health and CMV-seropositive. The material sequenced was PBMCs. The V gene is TRBV9, the J gene TRBJ2-1; the D gene is possibly TRBD2 (5 bases). CDR3 amino acids: CASSVGEAQRNEQFF. CDR3 nucleotides: TGTGCCAGCAGCGTAGGTGAGGCGCAGCGGAATGAGCAGTTCTTC.